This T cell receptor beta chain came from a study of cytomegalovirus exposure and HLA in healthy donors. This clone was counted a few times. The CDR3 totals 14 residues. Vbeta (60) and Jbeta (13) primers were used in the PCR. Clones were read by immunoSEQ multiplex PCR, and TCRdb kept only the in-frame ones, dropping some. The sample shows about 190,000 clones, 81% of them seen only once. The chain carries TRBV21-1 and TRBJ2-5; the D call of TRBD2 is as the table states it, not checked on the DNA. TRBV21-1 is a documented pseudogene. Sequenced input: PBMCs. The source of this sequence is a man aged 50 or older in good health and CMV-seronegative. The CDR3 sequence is CASSNHKGGETQYF. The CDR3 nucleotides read TGTGCCAGCAGCAATCACAAGGGCGGGGAGACCCAGTACTTC.